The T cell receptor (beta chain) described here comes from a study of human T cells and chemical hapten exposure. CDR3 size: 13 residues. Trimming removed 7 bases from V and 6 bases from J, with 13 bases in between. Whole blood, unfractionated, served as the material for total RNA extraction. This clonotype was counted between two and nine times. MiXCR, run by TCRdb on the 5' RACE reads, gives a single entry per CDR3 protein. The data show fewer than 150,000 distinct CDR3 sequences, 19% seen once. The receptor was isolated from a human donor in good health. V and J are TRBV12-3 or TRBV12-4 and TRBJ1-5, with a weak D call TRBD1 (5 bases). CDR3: CASTTRRGQPQHF. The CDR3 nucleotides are TGTGCCAGCACTACCAGAAGGGGTCAGCCCCAGCATTTT.